A selection of T cell receptor beta chains follows, all from one sample in a study of cytomegalovirus exposure and HLA in healthy donors. Libraries were prepared by immunoSEQ multiplex PCR; TCRdb keeps only in-frame clonotypes and omits some of them. The top ten hold approximately 2.5% of the sample, which has 90,000 to 120,000 clones, 74% seen once. Sequencing used PBMCs. These receptors were taken from a man in his fifties in good health and CMV-seropositive. Both conserved end residues are part of each CDR3. The D gene is left open where the match is weak. Clone size is shown for a subset of rows, as once, few, many or a class of expanded clone.

>TRBV2|TRBJ2-3|TRBD2|.
TGTGCCAGCAGTCTCCTAGCGGGCACAGATACGCAGTATTTT
CASSLLAGTDTQYF
>TRBV5-1|TRBJ1-3|.|few
TGCGCCAGCAGCTTGGATGCAGGGCGGCTCTCTGGAAACACCATATATTTT
CASSLDAGRLSGNTIYF
>TRBV5-1|TRBJ1-2|TRBD1|.
TGCGCCAGCAGCCCAGGACAGGATAACTATGGCTACACCTTC
CASSPGQDNYGYTF
>TRBV30|TRBJ2-3|.|medium-sized
TGTGCCTGGAGACTGTACACAGATACGCAGTATTTT
CAWRLYTDTQYF
>TRBV6-6|TRBJ2-7|.|.
TGTGCCAGCAGTAACTCATATCGAGGGGAGCAGTACTTC
CASSNSYRGEQYF
>TRBV29-1|TRBJ2-7|.|.
TGCAGCGTTGTGCGGCAGGGCTCGAACGAGCAGTACTTC
CSVVRQGSNEQYF
>TRBV6-1|TRBJ2-2|.|.
TGTGCCAGCAGTGAAGAAGGGGCGAGCACCGGGGAGCTGTTTTTT
CASSEEGASTGELFF
>TRBV4-1|TRBJ2-3|.|.
TGCGCCAGCAGCCGTACCCCCAAAGAGAGCACAGATACGCAGTATTTT
CASSRTPKESTDTQYF
>TRBV5-1|TRBJ2-1|TRBD1|.
TGCGCCAGCAGCTTGGCCGGGACAGACTACAATGAGCAGTTCTTC
CASSLAGTDYNEQFF
>TRBV5-6|TRBJ2-5|.|few
TGTGCCAGCAGCTTGGGGGGGGAGAAGACCCAGTACTTC
CASSLGGEKTQYF
>TRBV5-6|TRBJ1-2|.|many
TGTGCCAGCAGCTTGGCTGGGGAATCGGGGGGCTACACCTTC
CASSLAGESGGYTF
>TRBV2|TRBJ1-5|.|.
TGTGCCAGCAGTTTACAGGGTGGTGATCAGCCCCAGCATTTT
CASSLQGGDQPQHF
>TRBV6-1|TRBJ2-1|TRBD1|.
TGTGCCAGCAGTACCGGGACAGGGGGCTCCCAGCAGTTCTTC
CASSTGTGGSQQFF
>TRBV27|TRBJ1-2|TRBD1|.
TGTGCCAGCAGTTTTATGGGACAGAGCAATACCTATGGCTACACCTTC
CASSFMGQSNTYGYTF
>TRBV6-1|TRBJ2-4|TRBD1|.
TGTGCCAGCAGGGAAACAGGGGGCGAAAGCAAAAACATTCAGTACTTC
CASRETGGESKNIQYF
>TRBV19|TRBJ2-1|.|.
TGTGCCAGTAGTCCCCTGGCGGGGCCCTATTCCTACAATGAGCAGTTCTTC
CASSPLAGPYSYNEQFF
>TRBV2|TRBJ2-1|TRBD2|.
TGTGCCAGCAGACCCGGACTAGCTGGGTTTGGTGAGCAGTTCTTC
CASRPGLAGFGEQFF
>TRBV5-1|TRBJ2-1|.|.
TGCGCCAGCAGCTTGGGCACACCCTACAATGAGCAGTTCTTC
CASSLGTPYNEQFF
>TRBV7-8|TRBJ1-5|TRBD1|.
TGTGCCAGCAGCTTAGAGACAGGGCCCCACCAGCCCCAGCATTTT
CASSLETGPHQPQHF
>TRBV9|TRBJ2-2|TRBD1|.
TGTGCCAGCAGCATTAAACAGGGGGCGAGCACCGGGGAGCTGTTTTTT
CASSIKQGASTGELFF
>TRBV27|TRBJ2-3|TRBD2|.
TGTGCCAGCAGTGACCCAGGGACTAGCGGGAGTGAGTATTTT
CASSDPGTSGSEYF
>TRBV18|TRBJ1-1|TRBD1|few
TGTGCCAGCTCGGGACAGTCTTTGAACACTGAAGCTTTCTTT
CASSGQSLNTEAFF
>TRBV20-1|TRBJ2-7|.|.
TGCAGTGGACAGCACTACGAGCAGTACTTC
CSGQHYEQYF
>TRBV4-1|TRBJ2-3|TRBD1|.
TGCGCCAGCAGCCCCACAGGGGGCAGGGATACGCAGTATTTT
CASSPTGGRDTQYF
>TRBV18|TRBJ1-4|.|once
TGTGCCAGCTCAGCCCCCTCGTTTGAGAGAAAACTGTTTTTT
CASSAPSFERKLFF
>TRBV5-5|TRBJ1-5|.|.
TGTGCCAGCAGCTTTGAGGGCTATAGCAATCAGCCCCAGCATTTT
CASSFEGYSNQPQHF
>TRBV9|TRBJ2-5|TRBD1|.
TGTGCCAGCAGCGTAGGATTAACAGGGGGAAGGGAGGAGACCCAGTACTTC
CASSVGLTGGREETQYF
>TRBV2|TRBJ1-2|TRBD1|.
TGTGCCAGCAGTGCGGCGGGACAGGGGGCGCTGGGCTACACCTTC
CASSAAGQGALGYTF
>TRBV9|TRBJ2-7|.|.
TGTGCCAGCAGCGCACAGTGGGGGGAATTGAAGGGCGAGCAGTACTTC
CASSAQWGELKGEQYF
>TRBV2|TRBJ2-1|TRBD2|few
TGTGCCAGCAGACCCGGACTAGCGGGGGGGTCCTACAATGAGCAGTTCTTC
CASRPGLAGGSYNEQFF
>TRBV25-1|TRBJ2-3|TRBD2|.
TGTGCCAGCAGTGACCCTAGCGGGGACCTAGATACGCAGTATTTT
CASSDPSGDLDTQYF
>TRBV10-1|TRBJ1-1|TRBD1|.
TGCGCCAGCAGTGAGTCGCCGGGGACAGGGAATTCGAACACTGAAGCTTTCTTT
CASSESPGTGNSNTEAFF
>TRBV10-1|TRBJ2-1|TRBD2|.
TGCGCCAGCAGTGAGAGCGGGAGAAAGGGTGAGCAGTTCTTC
CASSESGRKGEQFF
>TRBV7-3|TRBJ2-1|TRBD2|.
TGTGCCAGCAGCTCTGGACTAGCGGGAGCCAATGAGCAGTTCTTC
CASSSGLAGANEQFF
>TRBV7-2|TRBJ2-5|TRBD2|.
TGTGCCAGCAGCTTAGCGAGCCTAGCGGGGGGTCTTCAAGAGACCCAGTACTTC
CASSLASLAGGLQETQYF
>TRBV5-8|TRBJ2-7|TRBD1|.
TGTGCCAGCAGCACAGGGGTTGAGTACGAGCAGTACTTC
CASSTGVEYEQYF
>TRBV5-4|TRBJ2-5|.|.
TGTGCCAGCAGCTCGAAAAAGGACAGTTTACAAGAGACCCAGTACTTC
CASSSKKDSLQETQYF